What follows is one T cell receptor (beta chain) and its context. Its antigen is not identified. The sample comes from a study of cytotoxic CD8 clonotypes in ibrutinib-treated CLL. Study background: There were, on average, about 250,000 productive templates and 80,000 to 100,000 productive rearrangements per sample.

TCRdb's copy holds only in-frame clones and misses some; the assay was immunoSEQ multiplex PCR. The table shows fewer than 45,000 clones, with 55% to 75% occurring only once. Germline V lookup: CDR1 MNHNY, CDR2 SVGAGI (reference sequence). This CDR3 is 13 amino acids long. V gave up 8 bases and J gave up 4 bases; unmatched junction bases: 7. Study-wide points: Public clonotypes were seen rarely and were contracted or stable on treatment. Pretreatment clonality was elevated relative to age-matched healthy donors and paralleled circulating CD8+ T-cell counts.

The chain couples TRBV6-6 to TRBJ2-7; TRBD1 matches 8 bases. The clonotype originates from a human donor with chronic lymphocytic leukemia. The sample in question was PBMCs, obtained at disease progression, from a patient treated with ibrutinib. The CDR3 DNA follows: TGTGCCAGCGGCGGGACAGGTGGGTACGAGCAGTACTTC. This codes for CASGGTGGYEQYF.